These 15 T cell receptor beta chains originate from one sample sequenced in a study of beta chain features in type 1 diabetes. The antigens these receptors bind are not known. Study-wide findings and caveats: All four CD4+ subsets from Type 1 diabetes patients carried moderately but significantly shorter TCRB CDR3s.

Expressed TCRB transcripts were sequenced, since all the RNA that had been isolated was reverse transcribed. The repertoire was sequenced with immunoSEQ multiplex PCR; TCRdb's copy has only in-frame clones and lacks some. The sample records 200,000 to 300,000 clones, 11% being singletons. The sample consisted of naive CD4+ T cells from blood. The receptors come from a man in his thirties or forties with type 1 diabetes.

This clone was seen more than once but under ten times. V gene TRBV11-2 combines with J gene TRBJ2-5; D call uncertain. V gave up 1 base and J gave up 7 bases, with 13 bases separating them. There are 14 residues in the CDR3. Germline lookup yields CDR1 SGHAT and CDR2 FQNNGV. The CDR3 sequence is CASSLGTAPGTQYF. The CDR3 DNA reads as TGTGCCAGCAGCTTAGGAACCGCGCCCGGGACCCAGTACTTC.

On this clone itself: The junction shows a germline mismatch at one end, possibly a read error. The CDR3 region is CASSFDGFSTDTQYF. DNA of the CDR3: TGTGCCAGCAGTTTCGACGGCTTTAGCACGGATACGCAGTATTTT. This chain joins TRBV28 and TRBJ2-3, with D uncertain. The CDR3 is 15 amino acids. Germline-derived CDR1 and CDR2 are MDHEN and SYDVKM.

CDR3 sequence reads: CASSFTYNEQFF. The CDR3 DNA is TGTGCCAGCAGCTTTACCTACAATGAGCAGTTCTTC. The chain carries TRBV5-4 and TRBJ2-1; D remains unclear. Germline values: CDR1 SGHNT, CDR2 YYREEE (reference sequence). The CDR3 consists of 12 residues. With 2 bases removed from V and 2 bases from J, the gap between germline ends came to 2 bases.

This sequence joins TRBV6-5 and TRBJ2-2; D is perhaps TRBD1 (6 bases). Trimming left V 6 bases short and J 6 bases short, with 11 bases between. The CDR3 runs 13 residues. CDR1 and CDR2 (germline): MNHEY, SVGAGI. The CDR3 loop reads CASRNTGSGELFF. The CDR3, as DNA: TGTGCCAGCAGAAATACAGGGTCCGGGGAGCTGTTTTTT.

This clone was counted only a few times. The rearrangement links TRBV2 to TRBJ1-2; no clear D. The CDR3 is made up of 12 amino acids. V shed 3 bases and J shed 5 bases, with 7 bases lying between them. Germline lookup yields CDR1 SNHLY and CDR2 FYNNEI. CDR3 protein: CASSDMAYGYTF. As DNA, the CDR3 is TGTGCCAGCAGTGATATGGCTTATGGCTACACCTTC.

This clone was observed a handful of times. V and J are TRBV4-3 and TRBJ2-7; 10 nucleotides line up with TRBD2. Germline assignment: CDR1 LGHNA and CDR2 YSLEER. The length of the CDR3 is 16 residues. V lost 4 bases and J lost 3; bases outside the gene matches: 9. The CDR3 DNA reads as TGCGCCAGCAGCCCCTTAGCGGGGGGCCCATTCTACGAGCAGTACTTC. It specifies CASSPLAGGPFYEQYF.

This clone was seen more than once but under ten times. V usage is TRBV9 and J usage is TRBJ2-1; 9 bases align to TRBD1. Germline V gene data show CDR1 as SGDLS and CDR2 as YYNGEE. The J segment lost 7 bases and the V segment lost 0 bases, leaving 5 bases of the junction unmatched. The CDR3 sequence is 15 residues long. The CDR3 protein is CASSVGTGVLNEQFF. CDR3 DNA sequence: TGTGCCAGCAGCGTAGGGACAGGGGTCCTGAATGAGCAGTTCTTC.

The V call is TRBV5-1, the J call TRBJ2-7; D remains ambiguous. The CDR3 is made up of 13 amino acids. Germline-derived CDR1 and CDR2 are SGHRS and YFSETQ. V lost 4 bases and J 2 bases, leaving 10 bases between the germline ends. The CDR3, as DNA: TGCGCCAGCAGCCCGACTCCTACCTACGAGCAGTACTTC. This translates into CASSPTPTYEQYF.

This clone has more than one count but fewer than ten. This chain connects TRBV7-6 to TRBJ2-5; 9 bases fit TRBD1. This CDR3 contains 14 residues. The junction had 4 bases not matched to a gene; V was cut back by 4 bases and J by 4 bases. The germline V gene has CDR1 SGHVS and CDR2 FNYEAQ. The CDR3 region has the DNA TGTGCCAGCAGCTCAGGACAGGGGAGAGAGACCCAGTACTTC. Amino acids: CASSSGQGRETQYF.

This rearrangement joins TRBV2 to TRBJ1-1; TRBD1 aligns across 8 bases. V lost 4 bases and J lost 1; bases outside the gene matches: 5. The CDR3 is 15 amino acids. CDR1 and CDR2 (germline): SNHLY, FYNNEI. The CDR3 region is CASSVAGQANTEAFF. As DNA, the CDR3 is TGTGCCAGCAGTGTCGCGGGACAGGCGAACACTGAAGCTTTCTTT. The variable domain in full, completed from reference TRBV2 and TRBJ1-1, reads EPEVTQTPSHQVTQMGQEVILRCVPISNHLYFYWYRQILGQKVEFLVSFYNNEISEKSEIFDDQFSVERPDGSNFTLKIRSTKLEDSAMYFCASSVAGQANTEAFFGQGTRLTVV.

V gene TRBV19 combines with J gene TRBJ2-1; no definite D call. The ends were cut back, 5 bases at V and 0 bases at J, with 14 bases in the middle. The CDR3 runs to 16 residues. Germline lookup yields CDR1 LNHDA and CDR2 SQIVND (reference sequence). The CDR3 protein is CASSGFLKSSYNEQFF. The CDR3 nucleotides are TGTGCCAGTAGTGGTTTTCTAAAAAGCTCCTACAATGAGCAGTTCTTC.

The J gene is TRBJ1-6, the V gene TRBV7-9; 10 bases fit TRBD1. V dropped 5 bases and J dropped 10; count of bases not matched to a gene: 8. The germline CDR1 and CDR2 sequences are SEHNR and FQNEAQ (reference sequence). The CDR3 is 15 amino acids. CDR3 in DNA: TGTGCCAGCAGCCCCTGGGGACAGGGGAACTCACCCCTCCACTTT. This translates into CASSPWGQGNSPLHF.

This clone was found a few times. V is TRBV25-1 and J is TRBJ2-5; D is unresolved. V dropped 0 bases and J dropped 3 bases, with 8 bases sitting between them. Per the germline V gene, CDR1 is MGHDK and CDR2 is SYGVNS. This CDR3 comprises 14 residues. The CDR3 is CASSEYQLEETQYF. The CDR3 DNA reads TGTGCCAGCAGTGAATATCAATTAGAAGAGACCCAGTACTTC.

V gene TRBV28 combines with J gene TRBJ1-1, with unresolved D. The germline V gene encodes CDR1 MDHEN and CDR2 SYDVKM. The CDR3 loop spans 14 amino acids. V lost 3 bases and J 6 bases, leaving 14 bases between the germline ends. CDR3 DNA sequence: TGTGCCAGCAGTTTGACTTCGAGAAACGCTGAAGCTTTCTTT. This translates into CASSLTSRNAEAFF. The complete variable domain, with remaining parts taken from reference TRBV28 and TRBJ1-1, reads DVKVTQSSRYLVKRTGEKVFLECVQDMDHENMFWYRQDPGLGLRLIYFSYDVKMKEKGDIPEGYSVSREKKERFSLILESASTNQTSMYLCASSLTSRNAEAFFGQGTRLTVV.

The table lists this clone with a count of one. J is TRBJ2-5 and V is TRBV6-5, with 10 positions matching TRBD2. With V trimmed by 2 bases and J by 2 bases, 5 bases remained unmatched. The CDR3 runs 16 residues. The germline gives CDR1 MNHEY, CDR2 SVGAGI. The CDR3 loop is CASSYRLAGAQETQYF. CDR3 nucleotide sequence: TGTGCCAGCAGTTACCGGCTAGCGGGGGCGCAAGAGACCCAGTACTTC.